The TCR beta chain under discussion was sequenced for a study of beta chain features in type 1 diabetes. In this sample, this clone turned up a few times. Its antigen is unknown. Study-wide results and limits: The study found fewer insertions and more deletions at VDJ junctions in type 1 diabetes patients. Any HLA type influence on TCRB rearrangement was left unresolved here. When Type 1 diabetes patients were examined, their TCRB CDR3s proved moderately but significantly shorter in all four CD4+ subsets. Naive, central memory and Treg TCRB repertoires seemed to resemble each other more closely in patients than they did in healthy donors.

Sorting with CD45RO/CCR7/CD25/CD127/CD95/CD27 yielded naive, central memory, regulatory and stem-like memory CD4+ cells. The germline V gene has CDR1 SGDLS and CDR2 YYNGEE. The CDR3 consists of 13 residues. Trimming removed 3 bases from V and 5 bases from J, with 11 bases in between. Isolated RNA was reverse transcribed in full, so expressed TCRB transcripts were sequenced. Data came from immunoSEQ multiplex PCR; TCRdb stores just in-frame clones and leaves some out. The sample holds around 300,000 clones, roughly 15% seen once. What was sequenced was naive CD4+ T cells from blood. The chain uses TRBV9 and TRBJ2-5; unclear D gene. This clonotype was obtained from a man aged 18 to 30 with type 1 diabetes. This CDR3 is CASSALGGETQYF. DNA for the CDR3: TGTGCCAGCAGCGCGCTAGGCGGCGAGACCCAGTACTTC.